The rows below give T cell receptor beta chains drawn from one sample of a study of T cell responses to AZD1222 COVID-19 vaccine. Sequencing used immunoSEQ multiplex PCR; TCRdb keeps in-frame clones, though not all of them. Here the sample spans some 97,000 clones, about nine tenths being singletons. The specimen comprised peripheral blood, sampled on day 0 of AZD1222 vaccination. Source of these receptors: an adult in good health. CDR3s include the opening cysteine and the closing phenylalanine or tryptophan. D genes are given only for firm matches. Not all rows give a size; the values are once, few, many and, for expanded clones, a class.

j_call d_call v_call clone_size cdr3_aa cdr3_nt
TRBJ2-4 TRBD2 TRBV2 NA CASSEVAGGPYIQYF TGTGCCAGCAGTGAAGTAGCGGGAGGGCCGTACATTCAGTACTTC
TRBJ2-2 NA TRBV11-2 NA CASTYSLRELFF TGTGCCAGCACCTATTCTCTCCGGGAGCTGTTTTTT
TRBJ2-7 NA TRBV12-3/TRBV12-4 NA CASSFSTRYEQYF TGTGCCAGCAGTTTTAGTACTCGCTACGAGCAGTACTTC
TRBJ2-2 NA TRBV28 NA CASSLWAGATGELFF TGTGCCAGCAGTTTATGGGCAGGGGCCACCGGGGAGCTGTTTTTT
TRBJ1-1 TRBD1 TRBV2 NA CASSDQGARTEAFF TGTGCCAGCAGTGATCAGGGGGCGCGGACTGAAGCTTTCTTT
TRBJ1-5 TRBD1 TRBV11-2 once CASSLGARTGSNQPQHF TGTGCCAGCAGCTTAGGGGCTCGGACAGGGAGCAATCAGCCCCAGCATTTT
TRBJ2-3 TRBD2 TRBV18 NA CASSPGTITDTQYF TGTGCCAGCTCACCGGGGACTATCACAGATACGCAGTATTTT
TRBJ2-7 NA TRBV29-1 NA CSVEDGSYEQYF TGCAGCGTTGAAGATGGGTCCTACGAGCAGTACTTC
TRBJ2-1 NA TRBV5-1 NA CASSLAGTGNEQFF TGCGCCAGCAGCTTGGCCGGGACTGGCAATGAGCAGTTCTTC
TRBJ1-4 NA TRBV28 NA CASSLFLSNEKLFF TGTGCCAGCAGTTTGTTTCTCTCTAATGAAAAACTGTTTTTT
TRBJ2-3 NA TRBV30 NA CAWSLLGLGTDTQYF TGTGCCTGGTCACTACTCGGGTTGGGCACAGATACGCAGTATTTT
TRBJ1-1 TRBD1 TRBV20-1 NA CSATGGYEAFF TGCAGTGCTACAGGGGGATATGAAGCTTTCTTT
TRBJ1-6 NA TRBV2 NA CASIDGGGNSPLHF TGTGCCAGCATAGACGGGGGCGGGAATTCACCCCTCCACTTT
TRBJ2-1 TRBD2 TRBV7-2 NA CASSLLAASYNEQFF TGTGCCAGCAGCTTACTAGCGGCCTCCTACAATGAGCAGTTCTTC
TRBJ2-2 NA TRBV10-1 NA CASSGATGTNTGELFF TGCGCCAGCAGTGGGGCGACTGGCACGAACACCGGGGAGCTGTTTTTT
TRBJ2-2 NA TRBV12-5 NA CASGLEGGRTGELFF TGTGCTAGTGGTTTGGAGGGAGGAAGGACCGGGGAGCTGTTTTTT
TRBJ1-1 NA TRBV7-9 NA CASSLGMGTEAFF TGTGCCAGCAGCCTCGGAATGGGCACTGAAGCTTTCTTT
TRBJ1-6 TRBD1 TRBV28 NA CASSFRDRGDSPLHF TGTGCCAGCAGTTTCCGGGACAGGGGGGATTCACCCCTCCACTTT
TRBJ1-5 NA TRBV18 NA CASSRLGGGDQPQHF TGTGCCAGCTCACGCCTAGGGGGTGGTGATCAGCCCCAGCATTTT
TRBJ1-4 NA TRBV7-9 NA CASSRTFEANEKLFF TGTGCCAGCAGCCGCACCTTCGAAGCTAATGAAAAACTGTTTTTT
TRBJ2-6 NA TRBV7-3 NA CASSGANVLTF TGTGCGTCCTCTGGGGCCAACGTCCTGACTTTC
TRBJ2-1 NA TRBV6-5 few CASSLLAEPYNEQFF TGTGCCAGCAGCTTATTAGCGGAGCCCTACAATGAGCAGTTCTTC
TRBJ1-6 TRBD1 TRBV30 NA CAWSVRQGAERWNSPLHF TGTGCCTGGAGTGTGAGACAGGGGGCTGAGAGATGGAATTCACCCCTCCACTTT
TRBJ2-1 NA TRBV11-3 NA CASSLGGVYNEQFF TGTGCCAGCAGCTTAGGGGGGGTTTACAATGAGCAGTTCTTC
TRBJ2-5 TRBD1 TRBV24-1 NA CATSDSQGAGETQYF TGTGCCACCAGTGATTCACAGGGGGCAGGGGAGACCCAGTACTTC
TRBJ2-2 NA TRBV6-4 NA CASSDDLSANTGELFF TGTGCCAGCAGTGACGATTTGTCTGCCAACACCGGGGAGCTGTTTTTT
TRBJ2-3 NA TRBV6-5 NA CASSYSGTAGWDTQYF TGTGCCAGCAGTTACTCTGGGACCGCAGGTTGGGATACGCAGTATTTT
TRBJ1-5 TRBD1 TRBV27 few CASSLGTGVGLQPQHF TGTGCCAGCAGTTTAGGCACAGGGGTTGGCCTTCAGCCCCAGCATTTT
TRBJ2-7 NA TRBV14 NA CASSQIGDEQYF TGTGCCAGCAGCCAAATAGGGGACGAGCAGTACTTC
TRBJ1-5 NA TRBV27 NA CASSSLGISNQPQHF TGTGCCAGCAGTTCCTTAGGGATCTCCAATCAGCCCCAGCATTTT
TRBJ1-2 NA TRBV29-1 NA CSAAPADYGYTF TGCAGCGCCGCGCCGGCGGACTATGGCTACACCTTC
TRBJ2-1 NA TRBV2 NA CASSEYEREFF TGTGCCAGCAGTGAATACGAGCGGGAGTTCTTC